The present entry profiles one T cell receptor (beta chain) with its context. Its antigen is as yet unknown. The source of the sample is a study of cytomegalovirus exposure and HLA in healthy donors. Findings and caveats of the study: Researchers catalogued about 160 TCR beta chains as cytomegalovirus-associated. CMV antigen specificity of three CMV-associated chains was confirmed in vitro. Reports showed the classifier diagnosing cytomegalovirus status with high specificity and sensitivity.

Trimming took 5 bases from V and 6 from J, leaving 13 bases between them. The germline gives CDR1 LNHDA, CDR2 SQIVND (reference sequence). This CDR3 contains 13 residues. Assay used: immunoSEQ multiplex PCR; TCRdb lists only in-frame clones, some missing. The sample yields some 150,000 clones, roughly 87% seen once. The sample comprised PBMCs. V and J are TRBV19 and TRBJ1-1; D uncertain. The clonotype originates from a man between 18 and 35 years old in good health and CMV-seropositive. CDR3 in amino acids: CASSRRLSAEAFF. CDR3 coding DNA: TGTGCCAGTAGTCGGCGGCTAAGCGCTGAAGCTTTCTTT.